Listed below are T cell receptor beta chains from one sample, sequenced in a study of shared clonotypes between healthy human individuals. Sequenced by immunoSEQ multiplex PCR; TCRdb stores in-frame clones only, minus some. The data hold some 2,500,000 clones, with around 92% observed a single time. The sequenced material came from naive CD4+ T cells from PBMCs. Receptors were obtained from a young man in good health. Some clones in this sample may be carry-over from other donors' samples. Both conserved end residues are part of each CDR3. A D gene is named only where the DNA matches it firmly. Part of the rows lack a size; the others show once, few, many or a class for expanded clones.

V: TRBV4-3
D: NA
size: NA
J: TRBJ1-2
CDR3: CASSQENTGTYGYTF
DNA: TGCGCCAGCAGCCAAGAAAACACCGGGACCTATGGCTACACCTTC

V: TRBV4-3
D: TRBD2
size: NA
J: TRBJ2-1
CDR3: CASSQEGRGGSYNEQFF
DNA: TGCGCCAGCAGCCAAGAGGGGAGGGGCGGCTCCTACAATGAGCAGTTCTTC

V: TRBV28
D: NA
size: NA
J: TRBJ2-5
CDR3: CASSRLGQYF
DNA: TGTGCCAGCAGTCGGTTAGGCCAGTACTTC

V: TRBV7-9
D: NA
size: once
J: TRBJ1-1
CDR3: CASSPRGPGQKNTEAFF
DNA: TGTGCCAGCAGCCCCCGGGGACCGGGCCAAAAGAACACTGAAGCTTTCTTT

V: TRBV10-3
D: NA
size: NA
J: TRBJ1-1
CDR3: CATGGPRNTEAFF
DNA: TGTGCCACCGGGGGACCGCGGAACACTGAAGCTTTCTTT

V: TRBV6-5
D: TRBD2
size: NA
J: TRBJ2-7
CDR3: CASSPGASGTYEQYF
DNA: TGTGCCAGCAGCCCAGGTGCTAGCGGGACCTACGAGCAGTACTTC

V: TRBV6-5
D: NA
size: NA
J: TRBJ1-1
CDR3: CASSIPGQNTEAFF
DNA: TGTGCCAGCAGTATTCCGGGACAGAACACTGAAGCTTTCTTT

V: TRBV28
D: TRBD2
size: once
J: TRBJ2-7
CDR3: CASNRRTSGSQHHYEQYF
DNA: TGTGCCTCGAACAGAAGGACTAGCGGGAGTCAGCATCACTACGAGCAGTACTTC

V: TRBV28
D: NA
size: NA
J: TRBJ2-6
CDR3: CASSPATGANVLTF
DNA: TGTGCCAGCAGCCCGGCGACTGGGGCCAACGTCCTGACTTTC

V: TRBV28
D: NA
size: NA
J: TRBJ2-1
CDR3: CASSSFQRWYNEQFF
DNA: TGTGCCAGCAGTTCCTTCCAGCGTTGGTACAATGAGCAGTTCTTC

V: TRBV5-8
D: NA
size: NA
J: TRBJ1-2
CDR3: CASRFTGDYGYTF
DNA: TGTGCCAGCAGGTTTACAGGAGACTATGGCTACACCTTC

V: TRBV18
D: NA
size: once
J: TRBJ1-2
CDR3: CASSDQSGTYYGYTF
DNA: TGTGCCAGCTCGGACCAGAGCGGGACCTACTATGGCTACACCTTC

V: TRBV6-4
D: NA
size: NA
J: TRBJ2-2
CDR3: CASSDSGNTGELFF
DNA: TGTGCCAGCAGTGACTCGGGAAACACCGGGGAGCTGTTTTTT

V: TRBV2
D: TRBD1
size: NA
J: TRBJ1-1
CDR3: CASNGQGRNTEAFF
DNA: TGTGCCAGCAACGGACAGGGGAGGAACACTGAAGCTTTCTTT

V: TRBV7-3
D: NA
size: NA
J: TRBJ2-3
CDR3: CASSPGISSTDTQYF
DNA: TGTGCCAGCAGTCCCGGGATCTCTAGCACAGATACGCAGTATTTT

V: TRBV6-4
D: TRBD2
size: NA
J: TRBJ2-5
CDR3: CASSERLAGVETQYF
DNA: TGTGCCAGCAGTGAAAGACTAGCGGGAGTAGAGACCCAGTACTTC